This T cell receptor (beta chain) was recorded in a study of response to subunit inactivated influenza vaccine. TCRdb redid the calling of the RT-PCR reads with MiXCR, one entry per CDR3 protein. Of 300,000 to 350,000 distinct CDR3 sequences in the sample, just over 20% are singletons; the top ten hold roughly a tenth. The V segment lost 3 bases and the J segment 6 bases; nucleotides outside the gene matches: 2. CDR1 is DFQATT and CDR2 is SNEGSKA in the germline V gene (reference sequence). The CDR3 contains 13 residues. This specimen consisted of PBMCs from blood, obtained less than 22 months after vaccination. This sequence originates from a man aged 45-69 years who received an inactivated influenza vaccine. The chain employs TRBV20-1 and TRBJ1-6; TRBD1 matches at 7 bases. The CDR3 nucleotides read TGCAGTGCTAGGCCAGGGGGTAATTCACCCCTCCACTTT. This encodes CSARPGGNSPLHF.